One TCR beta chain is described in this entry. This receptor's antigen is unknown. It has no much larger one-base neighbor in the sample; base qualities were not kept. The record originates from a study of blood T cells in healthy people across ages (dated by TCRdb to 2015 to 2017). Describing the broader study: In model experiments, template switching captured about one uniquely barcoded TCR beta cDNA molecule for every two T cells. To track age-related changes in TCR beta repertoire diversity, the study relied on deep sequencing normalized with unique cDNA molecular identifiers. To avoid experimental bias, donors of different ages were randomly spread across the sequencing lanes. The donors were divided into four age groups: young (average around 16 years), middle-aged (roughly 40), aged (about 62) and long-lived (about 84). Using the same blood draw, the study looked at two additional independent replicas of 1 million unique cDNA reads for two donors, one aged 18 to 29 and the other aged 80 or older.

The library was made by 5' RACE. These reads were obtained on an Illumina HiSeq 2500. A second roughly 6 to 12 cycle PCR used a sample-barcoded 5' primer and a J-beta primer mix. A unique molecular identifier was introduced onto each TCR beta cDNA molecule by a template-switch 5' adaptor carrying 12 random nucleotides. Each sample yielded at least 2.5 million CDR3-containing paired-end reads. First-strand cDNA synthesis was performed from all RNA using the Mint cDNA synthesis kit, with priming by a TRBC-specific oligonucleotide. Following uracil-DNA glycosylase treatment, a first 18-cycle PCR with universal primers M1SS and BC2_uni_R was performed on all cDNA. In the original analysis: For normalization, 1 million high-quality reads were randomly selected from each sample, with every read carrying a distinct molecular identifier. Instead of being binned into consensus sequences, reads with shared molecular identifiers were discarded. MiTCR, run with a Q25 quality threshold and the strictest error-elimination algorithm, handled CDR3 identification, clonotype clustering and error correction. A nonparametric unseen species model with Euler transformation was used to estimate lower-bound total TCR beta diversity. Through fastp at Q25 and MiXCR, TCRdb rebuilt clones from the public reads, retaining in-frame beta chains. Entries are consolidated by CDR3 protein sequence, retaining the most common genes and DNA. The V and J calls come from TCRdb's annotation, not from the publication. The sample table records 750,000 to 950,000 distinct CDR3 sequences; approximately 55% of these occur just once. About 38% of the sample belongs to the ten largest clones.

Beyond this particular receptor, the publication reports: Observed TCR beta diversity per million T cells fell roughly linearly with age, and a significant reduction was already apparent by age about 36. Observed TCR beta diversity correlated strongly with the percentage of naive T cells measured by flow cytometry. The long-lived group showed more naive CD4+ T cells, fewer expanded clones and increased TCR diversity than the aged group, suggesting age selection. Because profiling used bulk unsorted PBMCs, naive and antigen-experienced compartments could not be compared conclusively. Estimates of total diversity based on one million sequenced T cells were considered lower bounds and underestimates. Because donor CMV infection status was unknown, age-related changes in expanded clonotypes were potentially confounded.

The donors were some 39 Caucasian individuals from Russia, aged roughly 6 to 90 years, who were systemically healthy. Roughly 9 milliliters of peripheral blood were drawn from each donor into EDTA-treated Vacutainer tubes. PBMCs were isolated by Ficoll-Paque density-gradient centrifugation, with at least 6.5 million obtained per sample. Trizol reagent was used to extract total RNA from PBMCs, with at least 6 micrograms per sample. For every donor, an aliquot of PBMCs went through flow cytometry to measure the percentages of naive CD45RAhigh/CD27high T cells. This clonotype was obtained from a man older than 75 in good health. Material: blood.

The nucleotide sequence reads TGCAGTGCTAGAGACTTAATAGAGCAGTACTTC. It encodes CSARDLIEQYF. Recombination joined TRBV20-1 with TRBJ2-7; the D gene is unclear. From its cysteine to its phenylalanine, the CDR3 spans 11 amino acids. The retained sequence is limited to the CDR3, 33 bases, with the frame set at the first base. Per the germline V gene (reference sequence), DFQATT is the CDR1 and SNEGSKA is the CDR2. The V end loses 0 bases and the J end loses 7 bases, and a stretch of 7 bases separates them.